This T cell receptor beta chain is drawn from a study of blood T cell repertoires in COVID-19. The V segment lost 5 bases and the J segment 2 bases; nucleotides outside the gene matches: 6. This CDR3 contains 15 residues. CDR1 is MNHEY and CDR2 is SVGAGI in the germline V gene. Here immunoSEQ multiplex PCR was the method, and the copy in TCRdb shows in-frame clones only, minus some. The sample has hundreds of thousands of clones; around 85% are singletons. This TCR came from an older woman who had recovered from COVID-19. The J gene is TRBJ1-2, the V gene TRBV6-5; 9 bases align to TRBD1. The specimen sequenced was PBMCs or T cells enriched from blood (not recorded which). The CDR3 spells CASSTGQGRNYGYTF. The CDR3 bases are TGTGCCAGCAGTACGGGACAGGGACGGAACTATGGCTACACCTTC.